These T cell receptor beta chains were read from a single sample in a study of graft-versus-host responses after intestinal transplantation. The antigens of these receptors remain unknown. Clones were read by immunoSEQ multiplex PCR, and TCRdb kept only the in-frame ones, dropping some. The sample lists roughly 120,000 clones; about 95% were seen once. The sample here was unstimulated CD8+ T cells sorted from spleen or lymph node cells, taken before intestinal transplant. Receptor source: a human donor who received an intestinal transplant. Both conserved end residues are part of each CDR3. A D gene is named only where the DNA matches it firmly. The size field is filled for only some rows; it gives once, few, many or a size class.

V gene	D gene	J gene	clone size	CDR3 protein	CDR3 DNA
TRBV7-3	NA	TRBJ2-3	NA	CASSLTRAGTSTDTQYF	TGTGCCAGCAGCTTAACACGGGCGGGAACTAGCACAGATACGCAGTATTTT
TRBV4-1	TRBD1	TRBJ1-6	NA	CASSPKYFRGPNSPLHF	TGCGCCAGCAGCCCCAAATACTTCAGGGGGCCTAATTCACCCCTCCACTTT
TRBV7-9	NA	TRBJ1-1	once	CASSTPVGGSGINTEAFF	TGTGCCAGCAGTACCCCCGTTGGTGGAAGCGGGATAAACACTGAAGCTTTCTTT
TRBV7-9	NA	TRBJ2-5	NA	CASSLLGGAETQYF	TGTGCCAGCAGCCTACTAGGGGGGGCCGAGACCCAGTACTTC
TRBV11-2	TRBD2	TRBJ2-3	NA	CASSLGASGYTDTQYF	TGTGCCAGCAGCTTAGGGGCTAGCGGCTACACAGATACGCAGTATTTT
TRBV9	NA	TRBJ2-3	once	CASSVVAGTRAQYF	TGTGCCAGCAGCGTAGTCGCGGGCACAAGGGCGCAGTATTTT
TRBV29-1	NA	TRBJ1-5	NA	CSVAVYWGQPQHF	TGCAGCGTGGCCGTCTATTGGGGACAGCCCCAGCATTTT
TRBV28	NA	TRBJ2-7	NA	CASSLQASDEQYF	TGTGCCAGCAGTTTACAGGCTAGCGACGAGCAGTACTTC
TRBV28	NA	TRBJ2-3	NA	CASSLTGAEYFSTDTQYF	TGTGCCAGCAGTTTAACGGGAGCTGAGTATTTTAGCACAGATACGCAGTATTTT
TRBV9	TRBD1	TRBJ2-7	NA	CASSSRPDRDSYEQYF	TGTGCCAGCAGCTCCCGTCCAGACAGGGATTCCTACGAGCAGTACTTC
TRBV7-7	NA	TRBJ2-7	NA	CASSLREAGTHEQYF	TGTGCCAGCAGCTTAAGAGAAGCGGGTACCCACGAGCAGTACTTC
TRBV27	NA	TRBJ2-1	NA	CASSLDWGNEQFF	TGTGCCAGCAGTTTAGATTGGGGAAATGAGCAGTTCTTC
TRBV5-1	NA	TRBJ1-2	NA	CASSLFSGLPYGYTF	TGCGCCAGCAGCTTGTTTTCAGGCCTACCCTATGGCTACACCTTC
TRBV29-1	TRBD2	TRBJ2-3	NA	CSAQGLGGDTQYF	TGCAGCGCTCAGGGACTCGGGGGGGATACGCAGTATTTT
TRBV7-8	NA	TRBJ2-7	NA	CASSYYRLGPYEQYF	TGTGCCAGCAGCTACTACCGACTAGGCCCCTACGAGCAGTACTTC
TRBV4-2	TRBD1	TRBJ2-7	NA	CASSQKGAPYEQYF	TGTGCCAGCAGCCAAAAGGGGGCCCCCTACGAGCAGTACTTC
TRBV30	NA	TRBJ2-7	NA	CAWSWASTYEQYF	TGTGCCTGGAGTTGGGCGTCCACCTACGAGCAGTACTTC
TRBV10-3	NA	TRBJ2-7	NA	CAISTRGGSSYEQYF	TGTGCCATCAGTACTCGAGGGGGGAGCTCCTACGAGCAGTACTTC
TRBV28	NA	TRBJ1-5	NA	CASSTEGHQPQHF	TGTGCCAGCAGTACGGAAGGACATCAGCCCCAGCATTTT
TRBV27	NA	TRBJ2-2	NA	CASRNRVNTGELFF	TGTGCCAGCAGAAACAGGGTCAACACCGGGGAGCTGTTTTTT
TRBV29-1	NA	TRBJ1-4	NA	CSVELGGEEKLFF	TGCAGCGTTGAACTTGGGGGGGAGGAAAAACTGTTTTTT
TRBV28	TRBD1	TRBJ2-5	NA	CASSWAGQGAQVRETQYF	TGTGCCAGCAGTTGGGCGGGACAGGGGGCGCAGGTCAGGGAGACCCAGTACTTC
TRBV30	NA	TRBJ2-7	NA	CAWGPSYEQYF	TGTGCCTGGGGGCCCTCCTACGAGCAGTACTTC
TRBV19	NA	TRBJ1-5	NA	CASSLTGGNQPQHF	TGTGCCAGTAGTCTTACAGGAGGCAATCAGCCCCAGCATTTT
TRBV9	TRBD2	TRBJ2-1	NA	CASSPSGTPYNEQFF	TGTGCCAGCAGCCCTAGCGGGACCCCCTACAATGAGCAGTTCTTC
TRBV9	TRBD2	TRBJ2-1	NA	CASSVSGNVKNNEQFF	TGTGCCAGCAGCGTGAGCGGGAACGTCAAGAACAATGAGCAGTTCTTC
TRBV28	TRBD2	TRBJ2-1	NA	CASSLRELGTSGYNEQFF	TGTGCCAGCAGTTTAAGGGAACTAGGGACTAGCGGTTACAATGAGCAGTTCTTC
TRBV19	TRBD2	TRBJ2-3	NA	CASSIVPTLAGNPGDTQYF	TGTGCCAGTAGTATAGTCCCGACCTTAGCGGGAAACCCTGGAGATACGCAGTATTTT
TRBV27	NA	TRBJ2-1	NA	CASYTGGSYNEQFF	TGTGCCAGTTATACAGGAGGCTCCTACAATGAGCAGTTCTTC
TRBV6-1	TRBD2	TRBJ2-1	NA	CASNIAGGYNEQFF	TGTGCCAGCAATATAGCGGGAGGATACAATGAGCAGTTCTTC
TRBV6-5	NA	TRBJ2-1	NA	CASSPTVGNPNEQFF	TGTGCCAGCAGTCCTACTGTGGGGAATCCCAATGAGCAGTTCTTC
TRBV2	TRBD1	TRBJ1-5	NA	CASSERRGQGYNQPQHF	TGTGCCAGCAGTGAACGCCGTGGACAGGGTTATAATCAGCCCCAGCATTTT
TRBV19	TRBD1	TRBJ2-7	NA	CASSITGTGVYEQYF	TGTGCCAGTAGTATCACCGGGACAGGGGTCTACGAGCAGTACTTC
TRBV5-8	NA	TRBJ1-1	NA	CARGANTEAFF	TGTGCCCGGGGGGCGAACACTGAAGCTTTCTTT
TRBV27	TRBD1	TRBJ2-7	NA	CASSIQGASYEQYF	TGTGCCAGCAGTATTCAGGGGGCGTCCTACGAGCAGTACTTC
TRBV10-3	NA	TRBJ1-2	NA	CAISGNGYTF	TGTGCCATCAGTGGAAACGGCTACACCTTC